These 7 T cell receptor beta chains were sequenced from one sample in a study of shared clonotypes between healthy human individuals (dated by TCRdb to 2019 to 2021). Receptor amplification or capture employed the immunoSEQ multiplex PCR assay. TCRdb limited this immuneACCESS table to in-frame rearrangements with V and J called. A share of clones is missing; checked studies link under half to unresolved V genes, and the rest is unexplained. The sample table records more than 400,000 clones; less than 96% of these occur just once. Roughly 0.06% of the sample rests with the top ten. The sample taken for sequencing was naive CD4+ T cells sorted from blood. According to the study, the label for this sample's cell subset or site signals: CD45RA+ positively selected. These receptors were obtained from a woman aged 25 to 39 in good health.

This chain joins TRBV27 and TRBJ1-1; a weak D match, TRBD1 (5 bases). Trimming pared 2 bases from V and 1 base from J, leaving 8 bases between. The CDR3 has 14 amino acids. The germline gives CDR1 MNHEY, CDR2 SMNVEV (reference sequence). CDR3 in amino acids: CASSLRGTNTEAFF. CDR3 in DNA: TGTGCCAGCAGTTTACGGGGGACGAACACTGAAGCTTTCTTT.

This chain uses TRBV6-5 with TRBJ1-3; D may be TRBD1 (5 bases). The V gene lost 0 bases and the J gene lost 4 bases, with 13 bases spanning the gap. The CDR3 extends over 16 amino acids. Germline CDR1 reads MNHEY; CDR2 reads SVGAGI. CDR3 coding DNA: TGTGCCAGCAGTTACTCGGCTCAGGGTTCGGGAAACACCATATATTTT. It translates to CASSYSAQGSGNTIYF.

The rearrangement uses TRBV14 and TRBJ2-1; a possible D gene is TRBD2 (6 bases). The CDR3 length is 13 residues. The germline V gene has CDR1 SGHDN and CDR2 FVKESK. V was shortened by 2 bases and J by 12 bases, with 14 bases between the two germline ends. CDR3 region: CASSQSGGLLQFF. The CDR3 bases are TGTGCCAGCAGCCAATCTGGGGGGTTGTTGCAGTTCTTC.

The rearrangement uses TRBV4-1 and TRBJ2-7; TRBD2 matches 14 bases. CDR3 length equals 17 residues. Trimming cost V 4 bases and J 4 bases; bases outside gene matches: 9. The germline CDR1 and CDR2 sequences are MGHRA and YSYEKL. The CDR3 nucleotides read TGCGCCAGCAGCCCTCGGACTAGCGGGAGGTCCCCGTACGAGCAGTACTTC. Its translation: CASSPRTSGRSPYEQYF.

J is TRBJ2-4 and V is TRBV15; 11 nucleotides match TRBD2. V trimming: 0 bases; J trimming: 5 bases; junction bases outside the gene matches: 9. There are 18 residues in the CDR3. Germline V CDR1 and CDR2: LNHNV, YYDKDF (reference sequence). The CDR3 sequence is CATSREITGLAAENIQYF. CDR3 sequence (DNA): TGTGCCACCAGCAGAGAAATTACGGGACTAGCGGCGGAAAACATTCAGTACTTC.

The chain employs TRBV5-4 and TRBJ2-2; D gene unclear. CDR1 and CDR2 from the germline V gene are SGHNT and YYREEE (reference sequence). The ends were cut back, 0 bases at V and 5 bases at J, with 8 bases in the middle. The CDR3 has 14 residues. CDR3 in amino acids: CASSLGQLTGELFF. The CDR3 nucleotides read TGTGCCAGCAGCTTGGGTCAGTTGACCGGGGAGCTGTTTTTT.

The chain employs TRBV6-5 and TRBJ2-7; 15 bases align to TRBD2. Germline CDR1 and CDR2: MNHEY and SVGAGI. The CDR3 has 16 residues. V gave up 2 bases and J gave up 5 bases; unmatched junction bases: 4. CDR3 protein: CASSYGGTSGRNEQYF. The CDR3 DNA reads TGTGCCAGCAGTTACGGAGGGACTAGCGGGAGGAACGAGCAGTACTTC.